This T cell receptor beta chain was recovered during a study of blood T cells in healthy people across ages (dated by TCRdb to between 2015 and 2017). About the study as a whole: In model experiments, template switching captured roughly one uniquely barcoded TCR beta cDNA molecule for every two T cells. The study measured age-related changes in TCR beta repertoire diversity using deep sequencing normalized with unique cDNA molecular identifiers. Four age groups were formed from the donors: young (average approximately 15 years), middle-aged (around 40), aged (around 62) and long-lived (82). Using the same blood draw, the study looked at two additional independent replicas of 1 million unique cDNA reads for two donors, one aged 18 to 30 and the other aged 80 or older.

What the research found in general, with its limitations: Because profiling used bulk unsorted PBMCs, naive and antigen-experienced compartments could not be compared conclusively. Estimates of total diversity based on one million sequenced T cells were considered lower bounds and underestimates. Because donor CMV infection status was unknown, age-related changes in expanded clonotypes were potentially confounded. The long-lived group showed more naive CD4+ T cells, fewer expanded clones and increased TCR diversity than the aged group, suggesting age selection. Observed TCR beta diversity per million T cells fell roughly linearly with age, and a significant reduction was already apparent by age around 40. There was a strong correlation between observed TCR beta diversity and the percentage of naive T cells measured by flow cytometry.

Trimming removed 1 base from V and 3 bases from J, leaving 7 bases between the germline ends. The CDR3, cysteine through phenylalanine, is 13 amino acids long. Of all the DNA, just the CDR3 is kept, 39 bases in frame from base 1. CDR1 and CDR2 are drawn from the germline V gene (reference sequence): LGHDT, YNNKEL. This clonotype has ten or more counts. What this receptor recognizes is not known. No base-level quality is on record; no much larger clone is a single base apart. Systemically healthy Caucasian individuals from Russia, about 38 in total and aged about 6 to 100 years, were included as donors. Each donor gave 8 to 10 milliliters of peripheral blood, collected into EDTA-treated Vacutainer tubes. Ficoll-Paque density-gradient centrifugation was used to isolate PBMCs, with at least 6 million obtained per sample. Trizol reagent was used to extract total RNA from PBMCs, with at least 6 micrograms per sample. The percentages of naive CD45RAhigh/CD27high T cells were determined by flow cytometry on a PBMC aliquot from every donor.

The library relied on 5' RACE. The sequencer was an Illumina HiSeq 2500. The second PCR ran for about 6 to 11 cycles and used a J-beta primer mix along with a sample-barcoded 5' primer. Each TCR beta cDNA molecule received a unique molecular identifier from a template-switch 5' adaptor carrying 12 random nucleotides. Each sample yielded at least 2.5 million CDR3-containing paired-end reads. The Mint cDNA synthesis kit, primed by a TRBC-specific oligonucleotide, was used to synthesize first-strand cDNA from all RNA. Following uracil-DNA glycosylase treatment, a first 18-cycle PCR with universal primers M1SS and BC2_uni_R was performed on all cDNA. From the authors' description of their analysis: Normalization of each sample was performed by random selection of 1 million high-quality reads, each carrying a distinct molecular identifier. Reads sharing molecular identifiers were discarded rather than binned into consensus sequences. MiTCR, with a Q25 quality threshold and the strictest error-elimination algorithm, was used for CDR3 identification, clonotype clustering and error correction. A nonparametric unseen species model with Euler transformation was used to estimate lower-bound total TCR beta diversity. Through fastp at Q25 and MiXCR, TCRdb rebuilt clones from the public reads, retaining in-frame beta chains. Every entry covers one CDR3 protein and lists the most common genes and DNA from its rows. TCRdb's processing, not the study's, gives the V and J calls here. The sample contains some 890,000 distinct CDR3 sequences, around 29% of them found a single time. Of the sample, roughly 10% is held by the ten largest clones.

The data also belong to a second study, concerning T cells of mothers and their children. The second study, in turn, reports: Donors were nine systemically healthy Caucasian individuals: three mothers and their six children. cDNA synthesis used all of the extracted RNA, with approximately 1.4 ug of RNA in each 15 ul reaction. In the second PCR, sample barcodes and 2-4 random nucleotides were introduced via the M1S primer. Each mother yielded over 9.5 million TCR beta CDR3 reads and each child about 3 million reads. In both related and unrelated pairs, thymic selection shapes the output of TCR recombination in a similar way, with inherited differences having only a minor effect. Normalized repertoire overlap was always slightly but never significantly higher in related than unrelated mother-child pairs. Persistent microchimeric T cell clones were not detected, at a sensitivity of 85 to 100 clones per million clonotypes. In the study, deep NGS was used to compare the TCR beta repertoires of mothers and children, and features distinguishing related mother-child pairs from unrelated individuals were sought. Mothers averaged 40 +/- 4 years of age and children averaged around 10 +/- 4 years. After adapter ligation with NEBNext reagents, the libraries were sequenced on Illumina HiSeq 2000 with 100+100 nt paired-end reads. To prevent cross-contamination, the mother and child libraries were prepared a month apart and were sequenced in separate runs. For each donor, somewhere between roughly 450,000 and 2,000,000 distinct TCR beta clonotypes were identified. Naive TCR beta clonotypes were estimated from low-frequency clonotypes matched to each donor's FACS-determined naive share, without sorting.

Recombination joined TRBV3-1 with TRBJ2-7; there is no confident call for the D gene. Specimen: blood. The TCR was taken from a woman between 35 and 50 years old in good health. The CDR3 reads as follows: CASSQGWGYEQYF. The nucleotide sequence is TGTGCCAGCAGCCAAGGTTGGGGCTACGAGCAGTACTTC.